The present TCR beta chain was sequenced within a study of cytomegalovirus exposure and HLA in healthy donors. General study results and limits: Among immune exposure information, only CMV serostatus was available. Presence/absence analyses supposed approximately even sequencing depth among donors. Reportedly, a later analysis found an Asian-associated ancestry cluster had fewer N-insertions than the roughly 700-donor mean. In vitro work confirmed that three CMV-associated chains recognize CMV antigens.

Primers for the PCR totalled 60 Vbeta and 13 Jbeta. Generated by immunoSEQ multiplex PCR, the TCRdb table keeps only in-frame clones and is missing some. The data show 150,000 to 200,000 clones, with around 80% seen just once and less than 2.5% held by the top ten. This clone occurred a few times. Its antigen is still unknown. The sequence was collected from a woman in her 50s in good health and CMV-seronegative. The material sequenced was PBMCs.

CDR3 loop: CASSEVGTGNTEAFF. The CDR3 bases are TGTGCCAGCAGTGAAGTTGGAACAGGAAACACTGAAGCTTTCTTT. This chain joins TRBV6-1 and TRBJ1-1; tentatively, D is TRBD1 (5 bases). Deletions cut 1 base from V and 2 bases from J, with 11 bases between. Germline V CDR1 and CDR2: MNHNS, SASEGT. There are 15 residues in the CDR3.